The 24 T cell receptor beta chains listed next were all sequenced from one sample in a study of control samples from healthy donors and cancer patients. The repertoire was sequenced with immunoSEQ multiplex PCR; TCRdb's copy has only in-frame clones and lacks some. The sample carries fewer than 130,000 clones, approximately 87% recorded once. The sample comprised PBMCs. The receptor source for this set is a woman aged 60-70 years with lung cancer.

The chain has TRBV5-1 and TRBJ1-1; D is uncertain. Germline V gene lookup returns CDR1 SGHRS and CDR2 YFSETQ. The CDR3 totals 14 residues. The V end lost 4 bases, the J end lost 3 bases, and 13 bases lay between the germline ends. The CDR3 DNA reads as TGCGCCAGCAGCCCTGCCGACCGCTACACTGAAGCTTTCTTT. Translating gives CASSPADRYTEAFF.

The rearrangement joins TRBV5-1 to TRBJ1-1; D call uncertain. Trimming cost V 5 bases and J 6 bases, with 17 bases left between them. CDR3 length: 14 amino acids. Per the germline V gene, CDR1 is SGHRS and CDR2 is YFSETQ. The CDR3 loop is CASRLEPGPAEAFF. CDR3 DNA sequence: TGCGCCAGCAGATTAGAGCCGGGCCCAGCTGAAGCTTTCTTT.

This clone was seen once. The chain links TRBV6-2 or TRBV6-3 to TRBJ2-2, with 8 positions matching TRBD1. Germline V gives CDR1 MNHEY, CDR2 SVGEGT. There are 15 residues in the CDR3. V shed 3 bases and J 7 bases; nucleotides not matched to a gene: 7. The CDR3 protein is CASSYQGAPDGELFF. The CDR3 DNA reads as TGTGCCAGCAGTTATCAGGGGGCGCCGGACGGGGAGCTGTTTTTT.

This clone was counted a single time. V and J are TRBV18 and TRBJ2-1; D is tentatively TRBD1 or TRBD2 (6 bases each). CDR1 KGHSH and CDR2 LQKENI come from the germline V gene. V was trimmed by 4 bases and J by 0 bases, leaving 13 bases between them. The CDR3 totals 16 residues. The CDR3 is CASSLPGGHSYNEQFF. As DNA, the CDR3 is TGTGCCAGCTCACTCCCCGGGGGCCACTCCTACAATGAGCAGTTCTTC.

The CDR3 DNA reads TGCGCCAGCAGCTTGCACTCTGGGGACAGGGGTTTTGGGCAGTACTTC. Translating gives CASSLHSGDRGFGQYF. The V call is TRBV5-1, the J call TRBJ2-7, with 10 bases lining up with TRBD1. Germline CDR1 reads SGHRS; CDR2 reads YFSETQ. The V segment lost 1 base and the J segment 9 bases; nucleotides outside the gene matches: 13. The CDR3 is 16 amino acids.

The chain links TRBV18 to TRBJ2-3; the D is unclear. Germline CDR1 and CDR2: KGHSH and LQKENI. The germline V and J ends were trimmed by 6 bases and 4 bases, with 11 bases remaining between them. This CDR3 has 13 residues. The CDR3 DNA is TGTGCCAGCTCCGCTTGGATGGCAGATACGCAGTATTTT. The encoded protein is CASSAWMADTQYF.

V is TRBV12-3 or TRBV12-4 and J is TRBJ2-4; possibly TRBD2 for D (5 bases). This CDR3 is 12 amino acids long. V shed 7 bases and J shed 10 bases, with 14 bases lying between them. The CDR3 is CASTLDWMIQYF. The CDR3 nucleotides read TGTGCCAGCACCCTGGACTGGATGATTCAGTACTTC.

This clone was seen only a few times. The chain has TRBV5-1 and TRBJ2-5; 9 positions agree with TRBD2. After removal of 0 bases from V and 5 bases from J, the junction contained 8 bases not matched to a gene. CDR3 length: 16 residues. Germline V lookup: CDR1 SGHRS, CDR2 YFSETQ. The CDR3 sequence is CASSLEARGGLETQYF. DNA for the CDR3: TGCGCCAGCAGCTTGGAGGCGCGGGGGGGCCTGGAGACCCAGTACTTC.

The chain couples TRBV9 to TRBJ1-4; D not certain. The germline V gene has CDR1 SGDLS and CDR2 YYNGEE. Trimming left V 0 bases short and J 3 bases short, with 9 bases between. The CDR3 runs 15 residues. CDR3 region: CASSVGRHSNEKLFF. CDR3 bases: TGTGCCAGCAGCGTAGGAAGGCACTCTAATGAAAAACTGTTTTTT.

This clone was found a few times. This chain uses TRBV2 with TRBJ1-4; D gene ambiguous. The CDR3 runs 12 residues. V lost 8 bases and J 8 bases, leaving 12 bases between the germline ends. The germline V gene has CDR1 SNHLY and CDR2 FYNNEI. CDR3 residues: CASSGVGEKLFF. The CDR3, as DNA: TGTGCCAGCTCTGGCGTGGGGGAAAAACTGTTTTTT.

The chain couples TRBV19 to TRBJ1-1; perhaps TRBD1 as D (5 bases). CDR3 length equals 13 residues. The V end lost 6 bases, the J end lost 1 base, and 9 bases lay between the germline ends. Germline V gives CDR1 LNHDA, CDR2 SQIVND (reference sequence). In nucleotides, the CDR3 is TGTGCCAGTAGGGCAACAGGGAACACTGAAGCTTTCTTT. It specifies CASRATGNTEAFF. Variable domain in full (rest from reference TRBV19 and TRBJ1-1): DGGITQSPKYLFRKEGQNVTLSCEQNLNHDAMYWYRQDPGQGLRLIYYSQIVNDFQKGDIAEGYSVSREKKESFPLTVTSAQKNPTAFYLCASRATGNTEAFFGQGTRLTVV.

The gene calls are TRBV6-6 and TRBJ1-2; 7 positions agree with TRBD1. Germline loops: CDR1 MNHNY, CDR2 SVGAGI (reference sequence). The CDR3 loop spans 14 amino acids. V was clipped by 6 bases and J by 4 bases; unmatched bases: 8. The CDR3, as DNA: TGTGCCAGCAGAATCACAGGGGTTGCCTATGGCTACACCTTC. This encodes CASRITGVAYGYTF.

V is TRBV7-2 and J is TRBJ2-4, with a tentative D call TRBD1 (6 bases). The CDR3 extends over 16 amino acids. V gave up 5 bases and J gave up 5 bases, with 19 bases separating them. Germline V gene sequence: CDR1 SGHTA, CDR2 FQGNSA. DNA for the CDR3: TGTGCCAGCAGCCCAAGACAGGTTTTTTTACAAAACATTCAGTACTTC. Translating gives CASSPRQVFLQNIQYF.

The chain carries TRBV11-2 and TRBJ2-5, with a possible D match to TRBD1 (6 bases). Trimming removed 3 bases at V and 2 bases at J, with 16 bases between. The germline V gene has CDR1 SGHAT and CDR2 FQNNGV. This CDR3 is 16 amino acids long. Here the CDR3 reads CASSFRSGQSQETQYF. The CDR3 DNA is TGTGCCAGCAGCTTTAGGTCCGGACAGTCACAAGAGACCCAGTACTTC.

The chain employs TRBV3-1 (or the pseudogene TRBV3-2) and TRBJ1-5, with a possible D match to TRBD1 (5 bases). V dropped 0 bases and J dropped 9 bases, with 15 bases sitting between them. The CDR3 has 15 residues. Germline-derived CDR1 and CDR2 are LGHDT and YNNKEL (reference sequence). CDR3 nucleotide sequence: TGTGCCAGCAGCCAAGATCAGACAGTCCCCTGGCCCCAGCATTTT. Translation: CASSQDQTVPWPQHF.

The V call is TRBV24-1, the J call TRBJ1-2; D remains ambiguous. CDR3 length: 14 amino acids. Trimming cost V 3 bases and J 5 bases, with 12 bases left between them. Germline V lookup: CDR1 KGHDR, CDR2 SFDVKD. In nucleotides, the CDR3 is TGTGCCACCAGTGATCCCCTTCGCGCGTATGGCTACACCTTC. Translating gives CATSDPLRAYGYTF.

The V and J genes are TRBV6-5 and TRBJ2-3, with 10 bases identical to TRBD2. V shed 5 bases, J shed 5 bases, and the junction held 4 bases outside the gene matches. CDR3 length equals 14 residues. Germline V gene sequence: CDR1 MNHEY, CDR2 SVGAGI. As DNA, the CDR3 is TGTGCCAGCAGTCCGGGACTAGCGAGAGATACGCAGTATTTT. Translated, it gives CASSPGLARDTQYF.

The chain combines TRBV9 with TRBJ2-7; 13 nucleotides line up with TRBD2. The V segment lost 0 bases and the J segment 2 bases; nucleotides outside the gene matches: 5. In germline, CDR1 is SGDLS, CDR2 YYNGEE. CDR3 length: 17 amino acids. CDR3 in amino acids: CASSVGTSGRAPYEQYF. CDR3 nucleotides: TGTGCCAGCAGCGTAGGGACTAGCGGGAGAGCCCCCTACGAGCAGTACTTC.

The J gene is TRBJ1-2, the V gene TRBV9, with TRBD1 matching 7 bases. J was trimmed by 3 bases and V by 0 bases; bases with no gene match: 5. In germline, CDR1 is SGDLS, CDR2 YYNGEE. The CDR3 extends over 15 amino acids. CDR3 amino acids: CASSVAEGADYGYTF. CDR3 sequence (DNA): TGTGCCAGCAGCGTAGCTGAGGGGGCGGACTATGGCTACACCTTC.

The CDR3 is CASSPLGGRGADTQYF. The CDR3 DNA follows: TGTGCCAGCAGCCCACTGGGCGGGAGAGGCGCAGATACGCAGTATTTT. This chain joins TRBV4-2 and TRBJ2-3; the match to TRBD2 covers 7 bases. This CDR3 has 16 residues. V lost 4 bases, J lost 4 bases, and 11 bases stayed unmatched. Germline V lookup: CDR1 LGHNA, CDR2 YNFKEQ.

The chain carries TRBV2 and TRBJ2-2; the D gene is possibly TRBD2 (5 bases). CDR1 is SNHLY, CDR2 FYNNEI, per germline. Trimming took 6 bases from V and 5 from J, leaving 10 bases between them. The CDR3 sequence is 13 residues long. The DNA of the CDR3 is TGTGCCAGCAGCCCAAGGGAGACCGGGGAGCTGTTTTTT. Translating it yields CASSPRETGELFF.

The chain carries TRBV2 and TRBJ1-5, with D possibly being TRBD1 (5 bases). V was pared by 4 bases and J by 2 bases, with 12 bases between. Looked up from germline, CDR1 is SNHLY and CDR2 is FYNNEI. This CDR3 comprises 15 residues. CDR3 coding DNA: TGTGCCAGCAGTGGGCAGGGAGGGGGCAATCAGCCCCAGCATTTT. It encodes CASSGQGGGNQPQHF. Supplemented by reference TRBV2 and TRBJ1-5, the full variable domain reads EPEVTQTPSHQVTQMGQEVILRCVPISNHLYFYWYRQILGQKVEFLVSFYNNEISEKSEIFDDQFSVERPDGSNFTLKIRSTKLEDSAMYFCASSGQGGGNQPQHFGDGTRLSIL.

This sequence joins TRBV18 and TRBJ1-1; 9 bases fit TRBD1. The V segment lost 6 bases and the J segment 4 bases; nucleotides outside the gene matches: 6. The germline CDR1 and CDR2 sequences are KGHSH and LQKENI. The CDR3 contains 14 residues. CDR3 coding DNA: TGTGCCAGCTCTCTGGACAGGGGTAGCACTGAAGCTTTCTTT. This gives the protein CASSLDRGSTEAFF. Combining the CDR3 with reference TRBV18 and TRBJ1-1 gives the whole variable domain NAGVMQNPRHLVRRRGQEARLRCSPMKGHSHVYWYRQLPEEGLKFMVYLQKENIIDESGMPKERFSAEFPKEGPSILRIQQVVRGDSAAYFCASSLDRGSTEAFFGQGTRLTVV.

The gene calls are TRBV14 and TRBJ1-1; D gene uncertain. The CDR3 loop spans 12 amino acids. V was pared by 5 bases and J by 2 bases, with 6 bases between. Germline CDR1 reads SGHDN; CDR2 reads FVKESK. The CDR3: CASSVGNTEAFF. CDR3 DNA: TGTGCCAGCAGCGTCGGTAACACTGAAGCTTTCTTT. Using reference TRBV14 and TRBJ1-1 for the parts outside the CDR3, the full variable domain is EAGVTQFPSHSVIEKGQTVTLRCDPISGHDNLYWYRRVMGKEIKFLLHFVKESKQDESGMPNNRFLAERTGGTYSTLKVQPAELEDSGVYFCASSVGNTEAFFGQGTRLTVV.